Listed here are 20 T cell receptor beta chains from one sample, sequenced in a study of early T cells in non-severe SARS-CoV-2 infection. A single record per CDR3 protein comes from TCRdb applying MiXCR to the 5' RACE reads. The sample has about 49,000 distinct CDR3 sequences; about 12% are singletons. The sample taken for sequencing was whole blood. All receptors come from an adult who was a healthcare worker with PCR-confirmed SARS-CoV-2 infection or an uninfected control (not recorded which).

This clonotype showed up many times. This chain uses TRBV2 with TRBJ1-5, with D maybe TRBD1 (6 bases). Trimming took off 3 bases at V and 11 bases at J, with 8 bases between the two ends. In germline, CDR1 is SNHLY, CDR2 FYNNEI. The CDR3 extends over 11 amino acids. CDR3 sequence reads: CASSDRGAQHF. The CDR3 bases are TGTGCCAGCAGTGATAGGGGGGCCCAGCATTTT.

V and J are TRBV5-1 and TRBJ2-7; a possible D gene is TRBD2 (7 bases). CDR1 and CDR2 from the germline V gene are SGHRS and YFSETQ. The CDR3 loop spans 18 amino acids. V was trimmed by 3 bases and J by 0 bases, leaving 22 bases between them. The CDR3 DNA reads as TGCGCCAGCAGCTGGACTAGTTTACAGGGACTCAGCTCCTACGAGCAGTACTTC. It yields the protein CASSWTSLQGLSSYEQYF. Combining the CDR3 with reference TRBV5-1 and TRBJ2-7 gives the whole variable domain KAGVTQTPRYLIKTRGQQVTLSCSPISGHRSVSWYQQTPGQGLQFLFEYFSETQRNKGNFPGRFSGRQFSNSRSEMNVSTLELGDSALYLCASSWTSLQGLSSYEQYFGPGTRLTVT.

Concerning this clonotype: Mismatch with germline at one junction end may stem from a read error. V usage is TRBV7-7 and J usage is TRBJ2-5; TRBD1 might be the D (6 bases). Germline V lookup: CDR1 SSHAT, CDR2 FNYEAQ (reference sequence). The CDR3 extends over 15 amino acids. The CDR3 protein is CASSLGLGRGETQYF. CDR3 nucleotide sequence: TGTGCTAGCAGCTTGGGTCTCGGCAGGGGAGAGACCCAGTACTTC.

This clonotype was picked up many times. The chain has TRBV11-1 and TRBJ2-7; D is ambiguous. The CDR3 is 15 residues long. Trimming took off 5 bases at V and 2 bases at J, with 16 bases between the two ends. Germline CDR1 SGHAT, CDR2 FQDESV (reference sequence). The CDR3 DNA reads TGTGCCAGCAGCCTCCGGGCCGAAGGTGCCTACGAGCAGTACTTC. Protein sequence: CASSLRAEGAYEQYF.

At least ten counts were recorded for this clonotype. The chain uses TRBV9 and TRBJ1-1, with 7 positions matching TRBD1. Germline-derived CDR1 and CDR2 are SGDLS and YYNGEE. The CDR3 runs 13 residues. The V gene end was trimmed by 3 bases and the J gene end by 4 bases; junction bases not matched to a gene: 3. This chain's CDR3 is CASSEAGGTEAFF. For the CDR3, the DNA is TGTGCCAGCAGCGAGGCAGGGGGCACTGAAGCTTTCTTT.

The gene calls are TRBV3-1 and TRBJ1-1; D gene ambiguous. The ends were cut back, 1 base at V and 4 bases at J, with 10 bases in the middle. Germline values: CDR1 LGHDT, CDR2 YNNKEL (reference sequence). The CDR3 has 14 residues. The CDR3 DNA follows: TGTGCCAGCAGCCAAGGGGGTGACGGCACTGAAGCTTTCTTT. It is translated as CASSQGGDGTEAFF.

This clonotype was recorded at least ten times. The rearrangement links TRBV20-1 to TRBJ2-1; no clear D gene. Germline CDR1 DFQATT, CDR2 SNEGSKA (reference sequence). Trimming left V 1 base short and J 0 bases short, with 10 bases between. CDR3 length: 15 amino acids. The CDR3 DNA reads as TGCAGTGCTAGAGGCACGGAGATCTCCTACAATGAGCAGTTCTTC. Translation gives CSARGTEISYNEQFF.

This clonotype was recorded at least ten times. The chain employs TRBV2 and TRBJ1-6, with TRBD1 identical over 7 bases. This CDR3 region has 15 residues. V dropped 7 bases and J dropped 6; count of bases not matched to a gene: 9. CDR1 and CDR2 from the germline V gene are SNHLY and FYNNEI. For the CDR3, the DNA is TGTGCCAGCACACCCCAAACAGGGGTTAATTCACCCCTCCACTTT. The encoded protein is CASTPQTGVNSPLHF.

This clonotype was counted a few times. The genes are TRBV20-1 and TRBJ1-5, with D maybe TRBD1 (6 bases). V was cut by 0 bases and J by 5 bases, with 17 bases left in between. The germline gives CDR1 DFQATT, CDR2 SNEGSKA (reference sequence). The CDR3 has 16 residues. In DNA form, the CDR3 reads TGCAGTGCTAGAGATCAGGGGACGAGCCGGGATCAGCCCCAGCATTTT. This sequence encodes CSARDQGTSRDQPQHF.

V and J are TRBV12-3 or TRBV12-4 and TRBJ1-4; D is perhaps TRBD1 (5 bases). The CDR3 has 14 amino acids. With 6 bases removed from V and 8 bases from J, the gap between germline ends came to 16 bases. Written as DNA, the CDR3 is TGTGCCAGCAGGTCTCTCGGGGCAGGGGAAAAACTGTTTTTT. Translation gives CASRSLGAGEKLFF.

This clonotype was recorded at least ten times. The V and J genes are TRBV29-1 and TRBJ1-5, with TRBD1 matching 9 bases. Germline-derived CDR1 and CDR2 are SQVTM and ANQGSEA. Trimming cost V 7 bases and J 6 bases; bases outside gene matches: 4. The CDR3 is 12 amino acids. CDR3 in DNA: TGCAGCGCGGGACAGGGAGGTCAGCCCCAGCATTTT. This encodes CSAGQGGQPQHF.

This clonotype was found many times. One end of the junction varies from germline; a read error may be responsible. V is TRBV7-7 and J is TRBJ2-1, with TRBD1 matching over 10 bases. CDR1 is SSHAT, CDR2 FNYEAQ, per germline (reference sequence). The length of the CDR3 is 15 residues. The CDR3 here is CASSQGQGNHNEQFF. DNA for the CDR3: TGTGCTAGCAGCCAGGGACAGGGGAACCACAATGAGCAGTTCTTC.

This clonotype turned up a few times. The rearrangement links TRBV28 to TRBJ2-7; the D gene is possibly TRBD1 (5 bases). Deletions cut 7 bases from V and 9 bases from J, with 13 bases between. CDR3 length: 11 amino acids. The germline gives CDR1 MDHEN, CDR2 SYDVKM. CDR3 bases: TGTGCCAGCACCCGAGCAGGGTGGCAGTACTTC. Translated: CASTRAGWQYF.

The CDR3 sequence: CASSLWGDTEAFF. The CDR3, as DNA: TGCGCCAGCAGCTTGTGGGGGGACACTGAAGCTTTCTTT. V is TRBV5-1 and J is TRBJ1-1; D may be TRBD1 (5 bases). The CDR3 loop spans 13 amino acids. Germline assignment: CDR1 SGHRS and CDR2 YFSETQ. Trimming shortened V by 1 base and J by 3 bases, and 7 bases separated the two germline ends.

The chain recombines TRBV5-5 with TRBJ2-2; D not resolved. Trimming cost V 2 bases and J 7 bases, with 12 bases left between them. There are 14 residues in the CDR3. Germline V gene data show CDR1 as SGHKS and CDR2 as YYEKEE (reference sequence). The CDR3 loop is CASSFLGYGGELFF. CDR3 coding DNA: TGTGCCAGCAGCTTCCTCGGGTACGGCGGGGAGCTGTTTTTT.

This clonotype has just a few counts. The chain has TRBV7-2 and TRBJ2-1; D is undetermined. The germline V gene has CDR1 SGHTA and CDR2 FQGNSA. There are 13 residues in the CDR3. V was pared by 1 base and J by 8 bases, with 9 bases between. The DNA for the CDR3 is TGTGCCAGCAGCTTAGAGAGGAGAGATGAGCAGTTCTTC. It specifies CASSLERRDEQFF.

This clonotype was seen a few times. The rearrangement uses TRBV20-1 and TRBJ2-5; D ambiguous. CDR3 length equals 12 residues. The V end lost 6 bases, the J end lost 0 bases, and 8 bases lay between the germline ends. Looked up from germline, CDR1 is DFQATT and CDR2 is SNEGSKA (reference sequence). The CDR3 loop is CSAVRNQETQYF. The DNA for the CDR3 is TGCAGTGCGGTCCGAAACCAAGAGACCCAGTACTTC.

A few counts support this clonotype. J is TRBJ2-7 and V is TRBV29-1; D is possibly TRBD2 (6 bases). The CDR3 loop spans 11 amino acids. V shed 5 bases and J shed 4 bases, with 9 bases lying between them. Germline V CDR1 and CDR2: SQVTM, ANQGSEA. The DNA for the CDR3 is TGCAGCGTTCGCGGGAAGTACGAGCAGTACTTC. This codes for CSVRGKYEQYF.

The rearrangement links TRBV7-2 to TRBJ1-5, with TRBD1 matching 8 bases. Per germline, CDR1 SGHTA and CDR2 FQGNSA. CDR3 length: 13 residues. With V trimmed by 3 bases and J by 9 bases, 4 bases remained unmatched. The CDR3 DNA follows: TGTGCCAGCAGCTTTGGACAGGGAAGGCCCCAGCATTTT. It codes for CASSFGQGRPQHF.

The rearrangement joins TRBV20-1 to TRBJ1-2; D is unclear. The germline V gene has CDR1 DFQATT and CDR2 SNEGSKA (reference sequence). The CDR3 totals 12 residues. Trimming stripped 2 bases from V and 1 base from J, with 5 bases between. CDR3 region: CSARQFNYGYTF. In DNA, the CDR3 is TGCAGTGCTAGACAGTTTAACTATGGCTACACCTTC.